The 32 T cell receptor beta chains below were found in one sample sequenced in a study of T cells in Graves' hyperthyroidism and ophthalmopathy. TCR beta CDR3 region amplification was performed from RNA transcripts. HTBI primers were used for first-round RT-PCR of the TCR CDR3. TCRdb fed the multiplex PCR reads into MiXCR, producing one record per CDR3 protein. In the table there are more than 450,000 distinct CDR3 sequences, about 15% of which are singletons. The sequenced sample consisted of blood. These receptors were taken from a woman in her forties with Graves' hyperthyroidism.

There are many counts of this clonotype. V usage is TRBV20-1 and J usage is TRBJ2-2; TRBD2 aligns across 9 bases. V lost 0 bases to trimming and J lost 2 bases; unmatched junction nucleotides: 10. CDR3 length: 18 amino acids. Germline CDR1 reads DFQATT; CDR2 reads SNEGSKA (reference sequence). The DNA of the CDR3 is TGCAGTGCTAGAGATCTGGGCGGGAGGGGCGCCAACACCGGGGAGCTGTTTTTT. Amino acid sequence: CSARDLGGRGANTGELFF.

In regard to this clonotype: Just one base apart from a much larger clone, this may be a read error. The gene calls are TRBV2 and TRBJ2-1; 10 nucleotides match TRBD2. Germline CDR1 is SNHLY and CDR2 is FYNNEI. V lost 8 bases to trimming and J lost 0 bases; unmatched junction nucleotides: 19. The CDR3 has 20 amino acids. Written as DNA, the CDR3 is TGTGCCAGCCGCCCTAGAGGGGTAGCGGGAGGTCCTAGCTCCTACAATGAGCAGTTCTTC. Its protein is CASRPRGVAGGPSSYNEQFF. The whole variable domain, remainder taken from reference TRBV2 and TRBJ2-1, is EPEVTQTPSHQVTQMGQEVILRCVPISNHLYFYWYRQILGQKVEFLVSFYNNEISEKSEIFDDQFSVERPDGSNFTLKIRSTKLEDSAMYFCASRPRGVAGGPSSYNEQFFGPGTRLTVL.

This clonotype came up many times. The chain uses TRBV12-3 or TRBV12-4 and TRBJ2-1, with a possible D match to TRBD2 (6 bases). Trimming pared 6 bases from V and 10 bases from J, leaving 10 bases between. The CDR3 runs 11 residues. CDR3 DNA: TGTGCCAGCAGCGGAGGGTGGGAGCAGTTCTTC. The encoded protein is CASSGGWEQFF.

This clonotype appeared a few times. The CDR3 bases are TGTGCCAGCAGCCAAAATCGTATGCTAGCGGGAGGGATGGGTACGCAGTATTTT. This codes for CASSQNRMLAGGMGTQYF. V usage is TRBV7-2 and J usage is TRBJ2-3, with 12 bases aligning to TRBD2. Per germline, CDR1 SGHTA and CDR2 FQGNSA. V was clipped by 5 bases and J by 8 bases; unmatched bases: 17. The CDR3 spans 18 residues.

The chain employs TRBV3-1 and TRBJ1-2; tentative D call: TRBD1 (5 bases). V was clipped by 4 bases and J by 5 bases, with 17 bases between them. The germline CDR1 and CDR2 sequences are LGHDT and YNNKEL (reference sequence). The length of the CDR3 is 15 residues. CDR3 in DNA: TGTGCCAGCAGCCCGAGGGGCGGGTCGGGATATGGCTACACCTTC. This translates into CASSPRGGSGYGYTF.

J is TRBJ1-2 and V is TRBV7-2, with 8 bases matching TRBD1. The CDR3 totals 13 residues. CDR1 is SGHTA and CDR2 is FQGNSA in the germline V gene. V lost 5 bases to trimming and J lost 7 bases; unmatched junction nucleotides: 6. The CDR3 loop is CASSRGQGFGYTF. DNA for the CDR3: TGTGCCAGCAGCCGCGGACAGGGTTTTGGCTACACCTTC. Based on the CDR3 plus reference TRBV7-2 and TRBJ1-2, the full variable domain is GAGVSQSPSNKVTEKGKDVELRCDPISGHTALYWYRQSLGQGLEFLIYFQGNSAPDKSGLPSDRFSAERTGGSVSTLTIQRTQQEDSAVYLCASSRGQGFGYTFGSGTRLTVV.

This clonotype was seen many times. This sequence joins TRBV20-1 and TRBJ1-2; 10 nucleotides align to TRBD1. The ends lost 5 bases at V and 7 bases at J; junction bases unmatched: 4. From germline, CDR1 is DFQATT and CDR2 SNEGSKA (reference sequence). There are 12 residues in the CDR3. The CDR3 DNA reads TGCAGTGCTGGAGGGACAGGGGTTGGCTACACCTTC. Translated, it gives CSAGGTGVGYTF.

This clonotype was detected many times. The chain joins TRBV6-1 to TRBJ2-3; D assignment may be TRBD1 or TRBD2 (6 bases each). The CDR3 contains 12 residues. Per germline, CDR1 MNHNS and CDR2 SASEGT. Deletions cut 8 bases from V and 4 bases from J, with 10 bases between. The CDR3 nucleotides read TGTGCCAGCGGGGGGCGGTCAGATACGCAGTATTTT. Amino acids: CASGGRSDTQYF.

The rearrangement links TRBV20-1 to TRBJ1-1; the D gene is possibly TRBD1 (5 bases). V gave up 4 bases and J gave up 3 bases, with 12 bases separating them. Germline CDR1 DFQATT, CDR2 SNEGSKA (reference sequence). This CDR3 has 13 amino acids. This chain's CDR3 is CSATREGDTEAFF. The CDR3 DNA is TGCAGTGCTACGAGAGAAGGGGACACTGAAGCTTTCTTT.

A note on this clonotype: With a much larger clone just one base away, this may be a read error. V is TRBV3-1 and J is TRBJ2-7, with D perhaps TRBD1 (5 bases). This CDR3 spans 12 amino acids. Germline V gene lookup returns CDR1 LGHDT and CDR2 YNNKEL (reference sequence). CDR3 amino acids: CASRQGDYEQYF. The CDR3 DNA is TGTGCCAGCAGGCAAGGGGACTACGAGCAGTACTTC.

This clonotype was recorded many times. This chain uses TRBV7-8 with TRBJ2-1; 8 nucleotides match TRBD2. The J segment lost 6 bases and the V segment lost 5 bases, leaving 12 bases of the junction unmatched. The V gene's germline CDR1 is SGHVS and CDR2 FQNEAQ. CDR3 length: 16 amino acids. The CDR3: CASSPLGTRSSNEQFF. The DNA of the CDR3 is TGTGCCAGCAGCCCCCTCGGGACTAGAAGTTCCAATGAGCAGTTCTTC.

The chain has TRBV9 and TRBJ2-1, with 13 bases identical to TRBD2. Germline CDR1 and CDR2: SGDLS and YYNGEE. The CDR3 loop spans 18 amino acids. Trimming at V came to 6 bases and at J to 2 bases, leaving 11 bases not matched to a gene. In DNA form, the CDR3 reads TGTGCCAGCACCCTGGGACTAGCGGGACCGTTGACCTACAATGAGCAGTTCTTC. Translated, it gives CASTLGLAGPLTYNEQFF. Combining the CDR3 with reference TRBV9 and TRBJ2-1 gives the whole variable domain DSGVTQTPKHLITATGQRVTLRCSPRSGDLSVYWYQQSLDQGLQFLIQYYNGEERAKGNILERFSAQQFPDLHSELNLSSLELGDSALYFCASTLGLAGPLTYNEQFFGPGTRLTVL.

This clonotype was seen at least ten times. This chain joins TRBV7-9 and TRBJ1-1; D might be TRBD1 (6 bases). CDR1 is SEHNR and CDR2 is FQNEAQ in the germline V gene (reference sequence). V shed 2 bases and J shed 3 bases, with 10 bases lying between them. This CDR3 has 14 residues. CDR3 sequence (DNA): TGTGCCAGCAGCTTAAGGGGGAAGGACACTGAAGCTTTCTTT. Protein product: CASSLRGKDTEAFF.

The chain is built from TRBV19 and TRBJ2-6; 8 bases match TRBD1. The trim removed 4 bases at V and 0 bases at J, leaving 8 bases unmatched. There are 18 residues in the CDR3. Germline loops: CDR1 LNHDA, CDR2 SQIVND (reference sequence). The CDR3 DNA follows: TGTGCCAGTAGTACCCCCAGGGGGCGAAGCTCTGGGGCCAACGTCCTGACTTTC. Its translation is CASSTPRGRSSGANVLTF.

This clonotype was recorded at least ten times. The chain carries TRBV6-1 and TRBJ1-1; perhaps TRBD1 as D (5 bases). Germline lookup yields CDR1 MNHNS and CDR2 SASEGT. The V and J ends lost 2 bases and 3 bases respectively, with 10 bases between them. This CDR3 contains 14 residues. CDR3 protein: CASSENWGDTEAFF. In DNA form, the CDR3 reads TGTGCCAGCAGTGAAAATTGGGGGGACACTGAAGCTTTCTTT.

This chain uses TRBV18 with TRBJ2-6; TRBD1 agrees at 10 bases. CDR1 is KGHSH, CDR2 LQKENI, per germline. Unmatched junction bases numbered 5, after V lost 0 bases and J lost 0 bases. This CDR3 region has 19 residues. The CDR3 DNA reads TGTGCCAGCTCACCACCGTTGGGGACAGGGGTCTCTGGGGCCAACGTCCTGACTTTC. Translating gives CASSPPLGTGVSGANVLTF.

As regards this clonotype: One end of the junction fails to match germline, which may point to a read error. The chain couples TRBV12-3 or TRBV12-4 to TRBJ2-7; D uncertain. The CDR3 has 12 amino acids. For the CDR3, the DNA is TGCGCCAGCAGCCAAAATTTCTACGAGCAGTACTTC. As protein: CASSQNFYEQYF.

The sample holds many counts of this clonotype. The CDR3, as DNA: TGTGCCAGCAGTTTAGGGCCGACAGGTAAACGCTACGAGCAGTACTTC. Translated: CASSLGPTGKRYEQYF. The chain couples TRBV27 to TRBJ2-7; D may be TRBD1 (6 bases). V was pared by 2 bases and J by 3 bases, with 17 bases between. The CDR3 extends over 16 amino acids. Germline V gene sequence: CDR1 MNHEY, CDR2 SMNVEV (reference sequence).

J is TRBJ2-2 and V is TRBV6-1; 8 nucleotides align to TRBD1. This CDR3 has 15 amino acids. Germline V gene data show CDR1 as MNHNS and CDR2 as SASEGT. Unmatched junction bases numbered 9, after V lost 5 bases and J lost 7 bases. Written as DNA, the CDR3 is TGTGCCAGCAGTTATTTCCAGGGGGCTGACGGGGAGCTGTTTTTT. This gives the protein CASSYFQGADGELFF.

The chain has TRBV20-1 and TRBJ2-7, with a weak D call TRBD2 (5 bases). Germline assignment: CDR1 DFQATT and CDR2 SNEGSKA (reference sequence). The V end lost 6 bases, the J end lost 3 bases, and 18 bases lay between the germline ends. The CDR3 is 14 residues long. CDR3 nucleotides: TGCAGTGCCATACCCACCGGGATATACTACGAGCAGTACTTC. This gives the protein CSAIPTGIYYEQYF.

This clonotype has a count of ten or more. The chain links TRBV7-8 to TRBJ2-3; 11 positions agree with TRBD2. The CDR3 is made up of 16 amino acids. Trimming removed 4 bases from V and 3 bases from J; junction bases left unmatched: 6. Germline V gene lookup returns CDR1 SGHVS and CDR2 FQNEAQ. CDR3 sequence: CASSSRLAGLTDTQYF. The DNA for the CDR3 is TGTGCCAGCAGCTCGAGACTAGCGGGATTGACAGATACGCAGTATTTT.

This clonotype occurred many times. This sequence joins TRBV7-2 and TRBJ2-5, with 9 bases aligning to TRBD2. The germline CDR1 and CDR2 sequences are SGHTA and FQGNSA. The CDR3 has 15 residues. With 2 bases clipped from V and 3 bases from J, the junction kept 4 bases outside the gene matches. CDR3 bases: TGTGCCAGCAGCTTACCTAGCGGGACTAAAGAGACCCAGTACTTC. This translates into CASSLPSGTKETQYF.

V and J are TRBV12-3 or TRBV12-4 and TRBJ1-4, with D possibly TRBD1 on 5 matching bases. The CDR3 is 14 amino acids. V was shortened by 6 bases and J by 4 bases, with 12 bases between the two germline ends. The CDR3 sequence: CASSSGPYNEKLFF. CDR3 DNA: TGTGCCAGCAGCTCGGGACCCTATAATGAAAAACTGTTTTTT.

Many counts were recorded for this clonotype. The gene calls are TRBV2 and TRBJ1-4; D gene unclear. CDR3 length equals 16 residues. Germline values: CDR1 SNHLY, CDR2 FYNNEI. The V end was cut by 5 bases, the J end by 0 bases, with 13 bases between. Written as DNA, the CDR3 is TGTGCCAGCAGTCTGAGCCGGACTGCAACTAATGAAAAACTGTTTTTT. Translation gives CASSLSRTATNEKLFF.

This clonotype has more than one count but fewer than ten. CDR3 DNA: TGCGCCAGCAGCTTGGGGGACACGGTATGGGACGAGCAGTACTTC. This encodes CASSLGDTVWDEQYF. The chain uses TRBV5-1 and TRBJ2-7; TRBD1 might be the D (6 bases). Trimming shortened V by 0 bases and J by 5 bases, and 15 bases separated the two germline ends. Germline V lookup: CDR1 SGHRS, CDR2 YFSETQ. This CDR3 is 15 amino acids long.

The gene calls are TRBV6-2 or TRBV6-3 and TRBJ1-5; D is perhaps TRBD1 (5 bases). V gave up 2 bases and J gave up 3 bases, with 14 bases separating them. Germline CDR1 is MNHEY and CDR2 is SVGEGT. CDR3 size: 16 residues. The CDR3: CASSYGQWGINQPQHF. The CDR3 DNA follows: TGTGCCAGCAGTTACGGGCAGTGGGGGATCAATCAGCCCCAGCATTTT.

The chain employs TRBV24-1 and TRBJ1-1; D is undetermined. Trimming left V 6 bases short and J 1 base short, with 8 bases between. The length of the CDR3 is 13 residues. Germline V gene data show CDR1 as KGHDR and CDR2 as SFDVKD. CDR3 sequence: CATSWGSNTEAFF. The CDR3 nucleotides are TGTGCCACCAGTTGGGGATCGAACACTGAAGCTTTCTTT.

This clonotype occurred many times. The chain employs TRBV20-1 and TRBJ1-1; no definite D call. The CDR3 is 14 residues long. Germline V gives CDR1 DFQATT, CDR2 SNEGSKA (reference sequence). V was clipped by 1 base and J by 1 base, with 10 bases between them. The chain's CDR3 is CSARVGTQNTEAFF. The CDR3 DNA reads TGCAGTGCTAGAGTCGGTACACAGAACACTGAAGCTTTCTTT.

This clonotype was counted only a few times. The chain employs TRBV6-1 and TRBJ1-1, with a weak D call TRBD1 (5 bases). The CDR3 is made up of 12 amino acids. Trimming took off 6 bases at V and 11 bases at J, with 16 bases between the two ends. The germline CDR1 and CDR2 sequences are MNHNS and SASEGT. The CDR3 is CASSPGGGFAFF. The CDR3 DNA follows: TGTGCCAGCAGCCCCGGGGGGGGTTTTGCTTTCTTT.

This clonotype was seen many times. The CDR3 region has the DNA TGCAGTGCTAGTGAGCAGAATGCTAACTATGGCTACACCTTC. Translated: CSASEQNANYGYTF. The genes are TRBV20-1 and TRBJ1-2; D call uncertain. CDR3 length equals 14 residues. The germline V and J ends were trimmed by 3 bases and 0 bases, with 11 bases remaining between them. Germline V CDR1 and CDR2: DFQATT, SNEGSKA (reference sequence).

Many counts were recorded for this clonotype. This chain links TRBV10-3 with TRBJ2-6, with TRBD1 identical over 7 bases. This CDR3 comprises 15 residues. Germline values: CDR1 ENHRY, CDR2 SYGVKD. V shed 4 bases, J shed 4 bases, and the junction held 4 bases outside the gene matches. The CDR3 reads CAISATGVGANVLTF. CDR3 coding DNA: TGTGCCATCAGTGCAACAGGGGTGGGGGCCAACGTCCTGACTTTC.

The chain uses TRBV9 and TRBJ2-3; D may be TRBD2 (7 bases). CDR1 is SGDLS, CDR2 YYNGEE, per germline. V was cut by 3 bases and J by 0 bases, with 11 bases left in between. CDR3 length: 15 residues. The CDR3 bases are TGTGCCAGCAGCGGGGGGGGCGGTAGCACAGATACGCAGTATTTT. Translation gives CASSGGGGSTDTQYF.